Reported below is one T cell receptor beta chain. The CDR3 loop spans 16 amino acids. Trimming at V came to 4 bases and at J to 2 bases, leaving 4 bases not matched to a gene. Germline values: CDR1 SGHTS, CDR2 YDEGEE. How the authors handled the data: Reference gene primer amplification in the assay estimated nucleated cell counts. Using immunoSEQ multiplex PCR, the repertoire was profiled, and TCRdb retains in-frame clones only, with some absent. V and J calls and clone size are copied from that table; D and trimming were computed from the DNA. The top ten clones hold 8.5% to 10% of a sample with just over 300,000 clones, roughly 89% of them seen once. The data were obtained in a study of blood T cell repertoires in COVID-19. This study enrolled people aged roughly 18 to 90 from around 26 US geographic areas. Participants were placed into cohorts based on the clinical history they reported.

Sequenced sample: PBMCs or T cells enriched from blood (not recorded which). The chain uses TRBV5-8 and TRBJ2-5, with TRBD2 identical over 14 bases. This sequence was found in a woman between 18 and 29 years old who had recovered from COVID-19. CDR3 loop: CASSPGLAGGQETQYF. CDR3 DNA: TGTGCCAGCAGCCCTGGACTAGCGGGAGGACAAGAGACCCAGTACTTC.